Following are 13 T cell receptor beta chains from one sample sequenced in a study of cytomegalovirus exposure and HLA in healthy donors. PCR used 60 Vbeta primers and 13 Jbeta primers. Generated by immunoSEQ multiplex PCR, the TCRdb table keeps only in-frame clones and is missing some. The data contain 65,000 to 90,000 clones, roughly 78% of them singletons. Sequenced sample: PBMCs. The origin of the receptors is a young man in good health and CMV-seronegative.

This CDR3 reads CASSSDRAYEQYF. The CDR3 DNA is TGTGCCAGCAGTTCCGACAGGGCTTACGAGCAGTACTTC. The J gene is TRBJ2-7, the V gene TRBV6-5; TRBD1 agrees at 7 bases. V gave up 4 bases and J gave up 4 bases; unmatched junction bases: 4. Germline V gives CDR1 MNHEY, CDR2 SVGAGI. The CDR3 loop spans 13 amino acids.

A few counts support this clone. V is TRBV7-2 and J is TRBJ1-2; 10 bases map to TRBD1. CDR1 is SGHTA, CDR2 FQGNSA, per germline. The CDR3 has 12 residues. Written as DNA, the CDR3 is TGTTCGGCGGACAGGGGGGTCGATGGCTACACCTTC. This translates into CSADRGVDGYTF.

V is TRBV7-2 and J is TRBJ2-3; the match to TRBD1 covers 11 bases. This CDR3 is built from 15 residues. The germline gives CDR1 SGHTA, CDR2 FQGNSA. Trimming took 4 bases from V and 3 from J; bases not matched to a gene: 3. CDR3 nucleotides: TGTGCCAGCAGCTCGGGACAGGGGGTGACAGATACGCAGTATTTT. Translated, it gives CASSSGQGVTDTQYF.

This chain joins TRBV11-3 and TRBJ2-1; TRBD1 aligns across 8 bases. Germline V gene sequence: CDR1 SGHNT, CDR2 YENEEA. V was clipped by 4 bases and J by 10 bases; unmatched bases: 9. The CDR3 extends over 14 amino acids. The CDR3 bases are TGTGCCAGCAGCTCCCACCCTCGGGACAGGGAGCAGTTCTTC. Protein: CASSSHPRDREQFF.

This chain joins TRBV7-9 and TRBJ1-5; tentatively, D is TRBD1 (6 bases). Trimming pared 5 bases from V and 2 bases from J, leaving 13 bases between. The CDR3 totals 15 residues. The germline CDR1 and CDR2 sequences are SEHNR and FQNEAQ (reference sequence). This CDR3 reads CASSPRGGGNQPQHF. As DNA, the CDR3 is TGTGCCAGCAGCCCCCGGGGGGGCGGCAATCAGCCCCAGCATTTT.

The chain is built from TRBV7-2 and TRBJ2-1, with D perhaps TRBD2 (7 bases). Germline-derived CDR1 and CDR2 are SGHTA and FQGNSA. The CDR3 length is 11 residues. Trimming removed 5 bases from V and 14 bases from J, with 13 bases in between. CDR3 sequence reads: CASSPGGPKFF. CDR3 bases: TGTGCCAGCAGCCCGGGGGGCCCCAAGTTCTTC.

The rearrangement links TRBV21-1 to TRBJ2-7; the DNA was not used to check the table's D call, TRBD1. TRBV21-1 is marked as a pseudogene. This CDR3 spans 15 amino acids. CDR3: CASSKAGADFHEQYF. DNA for the CDR3: TGTGCCAGCAGCAAAGCGGGGGCCGACTTCCACGAGCAGTACTTC.

The chain couples TRBV5-8 to TRBJ2-7; 7 positions match TRBD2. Per germline, CDR1 SGHTS and CDR2 YDEGEE. The length of the CDR3 is 14 residues. The trim removed 4 bases at V and 2 bases at J, leaving 6 bases unmatched. In nucleotides, the CDR3 is TGTGCCAGCAGCACCCGGACTAGGACCTACGAGCAGTACTTC. Protein: CASSTRTRTYEQYF.

The chain is built from TRBV29-1 and TRBJ2-1; D unclear. CDR3 length equals 14 residues. V lost 1 base and J 5 bases, leaving 12 bases between the germline ends. Germline V gives CDR1 SQVTM, CDR2 ANQGSEA. This CDR3 is CSVEGSGPHNEQFF. The CDR3 bases are TGCAGCGTTGAAGGAAGTGGGCCCCACAATGAGCAGTTCTTC.

The sample holds one count of this clone. The V call is TRBV5-8, the J call TRBJ2-1, with 8 positions matching TRBD2. Trimming removed 3 bases from V and 0 bases from J; junction bases left unmatched: 2. The CDR3 runs to 15 residues. Per germline, CDR1 SGHTS and CDR2 YDEGEE. The CDR3 protein is CASSSGGFSYNEQFF. DNA of the CDR3: TGTGCCAGCAGCTCGGGGGGGTTCTCCTACAATGAGCAGTTCTTC.

V gene TRBV5-4 combines with J gene TRBJ2-5; no clear D. Trimming left V 1 base short and J 2 bases short, with 12 bases between. CDR1 is SGHNT, CDR2 YYREEE, per germline (reference sequence). The CDR3 contains 15 residues. The CDR3 sequence is CASSLIQPGQETQYF. CDR3 DNA: TGTGCCAGCAGCTTGATACAGCCCGGACAAGAGACCCAGTACTTC.

The J gene is TRBJ1-1, the V gene TRBV7-8; a possible D gene is TRBD1 (5 bases). The CDR3 spans 12 residues. Germline loops: CDR1 SGHVS, CDR2 FQNEAQ. V dropped 8 bases and J dropped 7 bases, with 14 bases sitting between them. The chain's CDR3 is CASLIGGREAFF. CDR3 sequence (DNA): TGTGCCAGCCTCATCGGGGGACGTGAAGCTTTCTTT.

The genes are TRBV25-1 and TRBJ2-2, with D maybe TRBD1 (5 bases). The CDR3 length is 13 residues. V was clipped by 7 bases and J by 6 bases, with 12 bases between them. Germline V CDR1 and CDR2: MGHDK, SYGVNS. CDR3 bases: TGTGCCAGCACTAGGGGCGGTTCCGGGGAGCTGTTTTTT. The encoded protein is CASTRGGSGELFF.